This note documents a single T cell receptor beta chain sequence. Its antigen remains unidentified. J lost 8 bases, V lost 5 bases, and 12 bases had no gene match. Germline CDR1 and CDR2: MGHRA and YSYEKL. The CDR3 covers 15 residues. This sample was taken from a study of siplizumab effects on memory and regulatory T cells. Assays examined approximately 99,000 TCR templates per sample. Produced via immunoSEQ multiplex PCR; TCRdb's table is partial and in-frame only. The data contain 100,000 or so clones, just over 90% of them seen just once; the ten biggest clones take up more than 0.3%. Regarding the study as a whole: Greater diversity than memory cells seemed evident in naive T cells, which also appeared to be major alloresponse contributors. It was never confirmed that proliferating Tregs from siplizumab cultures were suppressive.

The sequence derives from a human donor in good health. Sequenced input: CD4+ T cells sorted from blood. The chain couples TRBV4-1 to TRBJ1-2; 9 nucleotides match TRBD1. The CDR3, as DNA: TGCGCCAGCAGCTCCCACGGGACAGGGCCTTGGGGCTACACCTTC. As protein: CASSSHGTGPWGYTF.